A selection of T cell receptor beta chains follows, all from one sample in a study of type 1 and type 2 diabetes patients. TCRdb itself ran the multiplex PCR reads through MiXCR, one entry per CDR3 protein. Of 250,000 to 300,000 distinct CDR3 sequences in the sample, more than 40% were seen once. Sequencing input: peripheral blood mononuclear cells (PBMCs). The source is a man aged 18-30 years with type 2 diabetes. Each CDR3 is given with its conserved first and last residue. A D gene is named only where the DNA matches it firmly. Not all rows give a size; the values are once, few, many and, for expanded clones, a class.

>many|TRBV7-3|.|TRBJ2-7
CASSPTFQSEQYF
TGTGCCAGCAGCCCCACCTTCCAGTCCGAGCAGTACTTC
>many|TRBV25-1|.|TRBJ2-5
CASSFSGKYQETQYF
TGTGCCAGCAGTTTCTCAGGGAAGTACCAAGAGACCCAGTACTTC
>.|TRBV19|.|TRBJ2-3
CASSETQTSTDTQYF
TGTGCCAGTAGTGAGACTCAAACTAGCACAGATACGCAGTATTTT
>few|TRBV9|TRBD1|TRBJ2-5
CASSSGQDQETQYF
TGTGCCAGCAGCTCGGGACAGGACCAAGAGACCCAGTACTTC
>.|TRBV20-1|TRBD2|TRBJ2-7
CSFLRGDRSEQYF
TGCAGTTTCTTACGGGGGGATCGGTCCGAGCAGTACTTC
>.|TRBV24-1|.|TRBJ2-1
CATSQTRSISNEQFF
TGTGCCACCAGTCAGACCCGTTCCATTTCGAATGAGCAGTTCTTC
>many|TRBV19|TRBD2|TRBJ2-5
CASTTAGEETQYF
TGTGCCAGTACCACAGCGGGAGAAGAGACCCAGTACTTC
>few|TRBV19|.|TRBJ2-5
CASSIGGWETQYF
TGTGCCAGTAGTATAGGAGGGTGGGAGACCCAGTACTTC
>.|TRBV2|.|TRBJ1-6
CASILTVLDSPLHF
TGTGCCAGCATATTGACAGTCTTAGATTCACCCCTCCACTTT
>.|TRBV12-3/TRBV12-4|TRBD2|TRBJ2-1
CASSPGTSGSEQFF
TGTGCCAGCAGCCCCGGGACTAGCGGGAGTGAGCAGTTCTTC
>few|TRBV25-1|.|TRBJ1-6
CASQEIYVETLHF
TGTGCCAGCCAAGAAATATACGTAGAAACCCTCCACTTT
>.|TRBV24-1|.|TRBJ2-1
CATSDLREQFF
TGTGCCACCAGTGATTTGAGGGAGCAGTTCTTC
>.|TRBV5-1|.|TRBJ2-7
CASSSDTLGSYEQYF
TGCGCCAGCAGCTCGGACACCTTGGGCTCCTACGAGCAGTACTTC
>.|TRBV19|.|TRBJ2-1
CASSKSQGSIDEQFF
TGTGCCAGTAGCAAGTCACAGGGCAGTATCGACGAGCAGTTCTTC
>few|TRBV12-3/TRBV12-4|TRBD2|TRBJ2-1
CASNPRTSGTNEQFF
TGTGCCAGCAACCCAAGGACTAGCGGGACGAATGAGCAGTTCTTC
>once|TRBV5-1|.|TRBJ2-3
CASAAPAADTQYF
TGCGCCAGCGCGGCACCGGCGGCAGATACGCAGTATTTT
>.|TRBV3-1|TRBD2|TRBJ2-4
CASSHIGTSEYIQYF
TGTGCCAGCAGCCACATCGGGACTAGCGAATACATTCAGTACTTC
>few|TRBV2|.|TRBJ2-2
CASSENEVAGELFF
TGTGCCAGCAGTGAAAATGAGGTAGCCGGGGAGCTGTTTTTT
>.|TRBV15|.|TRBJ2-3
CATSRDGPQDTQYF
TGTGCCACCAGCAGAGACGGGCCCCAAGATACGCAGTATTTT
>.|TRBV6-2/TRBV6-3|.|TRBJ2-1
CASSRRYVGNEQFF
TGTGCCAGCAGTCGGCGGTACGTGGGAAATGAGCAGTTCTTC
>.|TRBV6-5|TRBD1|TRBJ2-7
CASSRPSHRGNNEQYF
TGTGCCAGCAGTCGACCGAGCCACAGGGGGAATAACGAGCAGTACTTC
>few|TRBV19|TRBD1|TRBJ1-6
CASSITGVGSPLHF
TGTGCCAGTAGTATCACAGGGGTTGGTTCACCCCTCCACTTT
>.|TRBV18|TRBD1|TRBJ2-7
CASSPGQSHGQYF
TGTGCCAGCTCACCGGGACAGAGCCACGGGCAGTACTTC
>.|TRBV12-3/TRBV12-4|TRBD2|TRBJ2-7
CASRGSGSLSYEQYF
TGTGCCAGCCGGGGGAGCGGGAGCCTCTCCTACGAGCAGTACTTC
>.|TRBV7-2|TRBD2|TRBJ2-3
CASSSQRGVEDTQYF
TGTGCCAGCAGCTCTCAGCGGGGAGTGGAAGATACGCAGTATTTT
>.|TRBV30|.|TRBJ1-4
CAWSFGLSTNEKLFF
TGTGCCTGGAGTTTCGGTCTCTCAACTAATGAAAAACTGTTTTTT
>.|TRBV7-9|TRBD1|TRBJ1-1
CASFGFGDRYGTEAFF
TGTGCCAGCTTCGGCTTCGGGGACAGGTATGGGACTGAAGCTTTCTTT
>few|TRBV15|.|TRBJ1-3
CATYDSSLGNTIYF
TGTGCCACCTACGACTCGTCACTAGGAAACACCATATATTTT
>.|TRBV4-1|TRBD2|TRBJ2-1
CASSRLAGGDVTSKLFF
TGCGCCAGCAGCCGACTAGCGGGGGGGGACGTGACGTCAAAGTTGTTCTTC
>.|TRBV19|.|TRBJ1-4
CASARQAPYEKLFF
TGTGCCAGTGCCAGACAGGCGCCGTATGAAAAACTGTTTTTT
>.|TRBV7-2|.|TRBJ1-6
CASRPNHSGSFGSPLHF
TGTGCCAGCAGACCTAACCATTCGGGGAGCTTTGGATCACCCCTCCACTTT
>.|TRBV7-2|TRBD2|TRBJ2-7
CASSWISGGASSGYEQYF
TGTGCCAGCAGCTGGATTAGCGGGGGGGCTAGCAGCGGCTACGAGCAGTACTTC
>.|TRBV19|.|TRBJ2-2
CASSMVLSNTGELFF
TGTGCCAGTAGTATGGTCTTATCGAACACCGGGGAGCTGTTTTTT
>.|TRBV10-1|.|TRBJ2-5
CASSEDMDGLETQYF
TGCGCCAGCAGTGAGGACATGGACGGTCTCGAGACCCAGTACTTC
>.|TRBV7-7|.|TRBJ2-2
CASSLDRTGELFF
TGTGCTAGCAGCTTAGACCGCACCGGGGAGCTGTTTTTT
>few|TRBV28|.|TRBJ2-7
CASGASVTYEQYF
TGTGCCAGCGGGGCTAGCGTAACCTACGAGCAGTACTTC
>.|TRBV6-5|.|TRBJ2-2
CASSYGGGKGTGELFF
TGTGCCAGCAGTTACGGTGGGGGGAAGGGGACCGGGGAGCTGTTTTTT
>few|TRBV19|.|TRBJ2-1
CASSLTGPISTQFF
TGTGCCAGTAGTTTGACGGGACCTATCTCCACACAGTTCTTC
>few|TRBV15|TRBD2|TRBJ2-6
CATSRGLGTSGRYSGANVLTF
TGTGCCACCAGCAGAGGTCTGGGGACTAGCGGGAGGTACTCTGGGGCCAACGTCCTGACTTTC
>.|TRBV6-1|TRBD1|TRBJ2-3
CANSDTGVDTQYF
TGTGCCAACAGTGACACAGGGGTAGATACGCAGTATTTT
>.|TRBV30|.|TRBJ1-5
CAMVAGASNQPQHF
TGTGCCATGGTAGCGGGGGCGAGCAATCAGCCCCAGCATTTT
>.|TRBV6-2/TRBV6-3|TRBD1|TRBJ1-5
CASSQTGGNNQPQHF
TGTGCCAGCAGTCAGACAGGGGGCAACAATCAGCCCCAGCATTTT
>.|TRBV11-2|.|TRBJ2-7
CASSSYYEQYF
TGTGCCAGCAGCTCCTACTACGAGCAGTACTTC
>many|TRBV2|.|TRBJ2-5
CATLDGATETQYF
TGTGCCACCCTAGACGGGGCAACGGAGACCCAGTACTTC
>.|TRBV12-3/TRBV12-4|.|TRBJ2-6
CASSLRDILRPGANVLTF
TGTGCCAGCAGTCTCCGGGACATATTACGACCTGGGGCCAACGTCCTGACTTTC
>.|TRBV11-3|TRBD1|TRBJ1-6
CASRTWGTGYNSPLHF
TGTGCCAGCAGAACCTGGGGGACAGGGTATAATTCACCCCTCCACTTT
>few|TRBV12-3/TRBV12-4|TRBD2|TRBJ2-1
CASRPGGLAGFNEQFF
TGTGCCAGCAGGCCCGGGGGACTAGCGGGATTTAATGAGCAGTTCTTC
>once|TRBV4-1|.|TRBJ2-5
CASRGPGFETQYF
TGCGCCAGCCGAGGCCCCGGATTTGAGACCCAGTACTTC
>.|TRBV20-1|.|TRBJ2-1
CSASGPDNEQFF
TGCAGTGCTAGCGGGCCCGACAATGAGCAGTTCTTC
>few|TRBV7-8|.|TRBJ1-4
CASSLAATNEKLFF
TGTGCCAGCAGCTTGGCTGCAACTAATGAAAAACTGTTTTTT
>few|TRBV7-9|.|TRBJ2-1
CASKSLAAVNEQFF
TGTGCCAGCAAATCGTTAGCGGCAGTCAATGAGCAGTTCTTC
>.|TRBV20-1|.|TRBJ1-1
CSAWLGRPHTEAFF
TGCAGTGCCTGGTTGGGCAGGCCGCACACTGAAGCTTTCTTT
>.|TRBV5-8|.|TRBJ2-3
CASSPLVPVSADTQYF
TGTGCCAGCAGCCCACTCGTTCCAGTAAGCGCAGATACGCAGTATTTT
>.|TRBV19|TRBD2|TRBJ2-1
CASSIVAGGSYNEQFF
TGTGCCAGTAGTATAGTGGCGGGAGGATCCTACAATGAGCAGTTCTTC
>.|TRBV4-1|.|TRBJ1-2
CASSQEKLGRYGYTF
TGCGCCAGCAGCCAAGAGAAGCTCGGCCGCTATGGCTACACCTTC
>.|TRBV13|.|TRBJ1-5
CASSLGTAQPQHF
TGTGCCAGCAGCCTTGGCACGGCTCAGCCCCAGCATTTT
>many|TRBV15|.|TRBJ1-1
CATSREGGRSTEAFF
TGTGCCACCAGCAGGGAAGGGGGTAGGAGCACTGAAGCTTTCTTT